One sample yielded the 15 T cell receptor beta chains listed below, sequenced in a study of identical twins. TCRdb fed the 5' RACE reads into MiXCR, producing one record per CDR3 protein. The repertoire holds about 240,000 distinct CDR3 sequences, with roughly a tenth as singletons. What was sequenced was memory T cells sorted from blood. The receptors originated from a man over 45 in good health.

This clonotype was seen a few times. CDR3 DNA sequence: TGTGCCAGCAGCTTTCCCCGGACAGGCCCCCTTACCAACACTGAAGCTTTCTTT. Residues: CASSFPRTGPLTNTEAFF. The chain employs TRBV11-1 and TRBJ1-1; 7 bases fit TRBD1. The V and J ends lost 3 bases and 2 bases, in that order; junction bases with no gene match: 15. The germline V gene has CDR1 SGHAT and CDR2 FQDESV (reference sequence). This CDR3 region has 18 residues.

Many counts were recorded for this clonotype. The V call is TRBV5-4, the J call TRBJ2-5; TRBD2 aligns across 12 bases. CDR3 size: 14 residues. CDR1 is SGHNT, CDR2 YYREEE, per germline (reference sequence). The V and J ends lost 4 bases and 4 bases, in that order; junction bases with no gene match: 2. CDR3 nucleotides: TGTGCCAGCAGCCTAGCGGGAGGGACAGAGACCCAGTACTTC. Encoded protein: CASSLAGGTETQYF.

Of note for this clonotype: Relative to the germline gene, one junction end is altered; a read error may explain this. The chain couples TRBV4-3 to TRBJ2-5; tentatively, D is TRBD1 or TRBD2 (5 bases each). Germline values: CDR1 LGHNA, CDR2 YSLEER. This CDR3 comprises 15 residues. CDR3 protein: CASSKEGRTQETQYF. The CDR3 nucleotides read TGCGCCAGCAGCAAAGAGGGGCGAACCCAAGAGACCCAGTACTTC.

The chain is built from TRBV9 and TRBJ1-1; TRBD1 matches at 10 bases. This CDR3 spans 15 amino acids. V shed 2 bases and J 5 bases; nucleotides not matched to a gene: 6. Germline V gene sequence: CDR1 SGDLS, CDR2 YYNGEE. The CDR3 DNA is TGTGCCAGCAGCGTGGACAGGGGGGTACGAACTGAAGCTTTCTTT. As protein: CASSVDRGVRTEAFF.

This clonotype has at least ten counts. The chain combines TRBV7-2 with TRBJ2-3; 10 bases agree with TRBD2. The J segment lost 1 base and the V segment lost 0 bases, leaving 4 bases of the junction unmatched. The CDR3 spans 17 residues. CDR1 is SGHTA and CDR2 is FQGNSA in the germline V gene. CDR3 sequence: CASSLAASGRGTDTQYF. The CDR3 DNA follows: TGTGCCAGCAGCTTAGCGGCTAGCGGGAGAGGCACAGATACGCAGTATTTT.

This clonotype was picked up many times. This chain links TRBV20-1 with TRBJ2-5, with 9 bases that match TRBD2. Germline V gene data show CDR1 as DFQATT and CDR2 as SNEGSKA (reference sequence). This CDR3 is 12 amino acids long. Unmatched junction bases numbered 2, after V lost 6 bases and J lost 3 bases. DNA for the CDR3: TGCAGTGCATTAGCGGGAGAAGAGACCCAGTACTTC. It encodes CSALAGEETQYF.

The chain's CDR3 is CSAKGFANYGYTF. Written as DNA, the CDR3 is TGCAGTGCTAAGGGTTTTGCTAACTATGGCTACACCTTC. The chain recombines TRBV20-1 with TRBJ1-2; D call uncertain. The CDR3 sequence is 13 residues long. The germline gives CDR1 DFQATT, CDR2 SNEGSKA (reference sequence). V lost 4 bases and J 0 bases, leaving 9 bases between the germline ends.

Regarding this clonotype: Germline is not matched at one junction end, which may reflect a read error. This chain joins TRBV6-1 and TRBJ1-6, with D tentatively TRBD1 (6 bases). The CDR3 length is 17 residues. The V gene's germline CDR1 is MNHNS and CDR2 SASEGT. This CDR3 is CASRGQGIDSYNSPFHF. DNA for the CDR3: TGTGCCAGCAGAGGTCAGGGGATCGACTCCTATAATTCACCCTTCCACTTT.

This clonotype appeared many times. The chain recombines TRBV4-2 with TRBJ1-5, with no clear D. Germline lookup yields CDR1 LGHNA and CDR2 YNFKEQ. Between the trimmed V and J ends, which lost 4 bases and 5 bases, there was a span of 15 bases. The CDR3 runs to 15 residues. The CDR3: CASSREGQLDQPQHF. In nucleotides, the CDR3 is TGTGCCAGCAGCCGAGAAGGGCAACTAGATCAGCCCCAGCATTTT.

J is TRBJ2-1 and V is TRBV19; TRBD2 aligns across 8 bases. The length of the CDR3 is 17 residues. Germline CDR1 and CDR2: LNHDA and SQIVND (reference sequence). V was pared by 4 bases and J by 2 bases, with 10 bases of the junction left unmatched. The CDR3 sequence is CASSTASLAGTYNEQFF. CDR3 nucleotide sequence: TGTGCCAGTAGTACGGCCTCCTTAGCGGGGACCTACAATGAGCAGTTCTTC.

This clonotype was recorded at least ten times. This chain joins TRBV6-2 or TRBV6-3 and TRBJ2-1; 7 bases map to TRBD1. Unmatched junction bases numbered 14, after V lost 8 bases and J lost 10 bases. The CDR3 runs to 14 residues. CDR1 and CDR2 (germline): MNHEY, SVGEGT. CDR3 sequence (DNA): TGTGCCAGCCTTCGACAGGGATTAGTGGTCGAGCAGTTCTTC. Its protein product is CASLRQGLVVEQFF.

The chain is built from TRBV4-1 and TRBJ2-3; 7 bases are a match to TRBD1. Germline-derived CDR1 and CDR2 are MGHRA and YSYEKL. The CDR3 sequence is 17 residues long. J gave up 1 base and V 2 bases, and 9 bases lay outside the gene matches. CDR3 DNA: TGCGCCAGCAGCCAACCCTTGAGGGGGCGACGCACAGATACGCAGTATTTT. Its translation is CASSQPLRGRRTDTQYF.

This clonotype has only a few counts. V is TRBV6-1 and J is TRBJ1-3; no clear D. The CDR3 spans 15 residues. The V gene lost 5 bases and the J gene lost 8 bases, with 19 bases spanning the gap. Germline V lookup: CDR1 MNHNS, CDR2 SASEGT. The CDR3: CASSREPWMSDTIYF. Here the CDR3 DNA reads TGTGCCAGCAGTCGCGAACCTTGGATGAGCGACACCATATATTTT.

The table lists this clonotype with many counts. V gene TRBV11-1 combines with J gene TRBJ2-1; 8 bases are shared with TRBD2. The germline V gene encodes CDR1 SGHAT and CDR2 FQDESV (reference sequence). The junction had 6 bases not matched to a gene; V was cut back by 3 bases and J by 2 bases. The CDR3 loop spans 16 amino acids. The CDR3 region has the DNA TGTGCCAGCAGCTTTAGCTCGGGAGGGACCTACAATGAGCAGTTCTTC. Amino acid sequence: CASSFSSGGTYNEQFF.

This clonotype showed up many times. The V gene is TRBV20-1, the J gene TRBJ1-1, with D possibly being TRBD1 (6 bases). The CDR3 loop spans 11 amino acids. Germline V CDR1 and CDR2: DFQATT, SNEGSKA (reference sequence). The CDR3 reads CTARGGTEAFF. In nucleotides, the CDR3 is TGCACCGCAAGGGGGGGCACTGAAGCTTTCTTT.